These 24 T cell receptor beta chains originate from one sample sequenced in a study of T cell repertoires in cytomegalovirus infection. TCRdb ran MiXCR on the reads and lists one entry per CDR3 protein. This table has some 500,000 distinct CDR3 sequences, under 45% appearing once. These TCRs' antigens remain unknown. The material sequenced was cultured PBMCs, taken from culture after CMV antigen stimulation. The receptor set was obtained from a human donor in good health (CMV status not recorded). Some clones in this sample may be carry-over from other donors' samples.

This chain links TRBV4-1 with TRBJ2-3, with D tentatively TRBD2 (5 bases). V was cut by 0 bases and J by 0 bases, with 13 bases left in between. The CDR3 length is 17 residues. Germline V CDR1 and CDR2: MGHRA, YSYEKL. The CDR3 bases are TGCGCCAGCAGCCAAGATAGGAGGCACCCGAGCACAGATACGCAGTATTTT. It translates to CASSQDRRHPSTDTQYF.

This clonotype occurred once. This chain joins TRBV5-1 and TRBJ2-3; unclear D gene. CDR1 is SGHRS, CDR2 YFSETQ, per germline. The CDR3 is 15 residues long. V shed 4 bases and J shed 0 bases, with 12 bases lying between them. CDR3 region: CASSILPTSTDTQYF. The CDR3 region has the DNA TGCGCCAGCAGCATCCTGCCCACTAGCACAGATACGCAGTATTTT.

This clonotype was picked up many times. The J gene is TRBJ2-2, the V gene TRBV7-2; TRBD1 might be the D (6 bases). CDR3 size: 15 residues. The germline V gene encodes CDR1 SGHTA and CDR2 FQGNSA. Deletions cut 1 base from V and 5 bases from J, with 11 bases between. CDR3 in amino acids: CASSLVQGGTGELFF. Written as DNA, the CDR3 is TGTGCCAGCAGCTTAGTACAGGGTGGTACCGGGGAGCTGTTTTTT.

The J gene is TRBJ2-3, the V gene TRBV7-2; 7 bases match TRBD2. V gave up 1 base and J gave up 8 bases; unmatched junction bases: 6. CDR3 size: 14 residues. CDR1 and CDR2 from the germline V gene are SGHTA and FQGNSA. The CDR3 DNA reads as TGTGCCAGCAGCTTAGTTGAGTGGGGGGGTACGCAGTATTTT. Translation gives CASSLVEWGGTQYF.

V usage is TRBV12-3 or TRBV12-4 and J usage is TRBJ2-1; 16 bases are shared with TRBD2. The CDR3 has 16 amino acids. V was pared by 6 bases and J by 9 bases, with 8 bases of the junction left unmatched. The DNA of the CDR3 is TGTGCCAGCAGGAGACCCGGGACTAGCGGGAGGGTTGAGCAGTTCTTC. Protein product: CASRRPGTSGRVEQFF.

V usage is TRBV4-1 and J usage is TRBJ1-5; no definite D call. V was trimmed by 1 base and J by 4 bases, leaving 14 bases between them. Germline-derived CDR1 and CDR2 are MGHRA and YSYEKL. The CDR3 totals 16 residues. CDR3 nucleotides: TGCGCCAGCAGCCAAGCAAGGGTGGGAAGGAATCAGCCCCAGCATTTT. Residues: CASSQARVGRNQPQHF.

The gene calls are TRBV12-3 or TRBV12-4 and TRBJ1-1, with TRBD1 as a possible D gene (6 bases). Deletions cut 5 bases from V and 3 bases from J, with 10 bases between. The CDR3 runs to 13 residues. The CDR3 coding sequence is TGTGCCAGCAGTCAAAGGGGGGACACTGAAGCTTTCTTT. Translated: CASSQRGDTEAFF.

This clonotype was recorded a few times. The genes are TRBV7-9 and TRBJ1-5; D might be TRBD1 (5 bases). CDR1 is SEHNR and CDR2 is FQNEAQ in the germline V gene (reference sequence). The CDR3 has 16 amino acids. The V end was cut by 2 bases, the J end by 5 bases, with 16 bases between. The CDR3 coding sequence is TGTGCCAGCAGCTTACAGGGTTTCGTCCTGGATCAGCCCCAGCATTTT. Amino acids: CASSLQGFVLDQPQHF.

In this sample, this clonotype turned up a few times. The chain couples TRBV11-2 to TRBJ1-2; D unclear. Germline CDR1 SGHAT, CDR2 FQNNGV. This CDR3 spans 13 amino acids. Trimming shortened V by 5 bases and J by 5 bases, and 12 bases separated the two germline ends. The CDR3 region is CASSKTSVYGYTF. The CDR3 DNA is TGTGCCAGCAGCAAAACGAGTGTATATGGCTACACCTTC. Full variable domain (rest looked up from reference TRBV11-2 and TRBJ1-2): EAGVAQSPRYKIIEKRQSVAFWCNPISGHATLYWYQQILGQGPKLLIQFQNNGVVDDSQLPKDRFSAERLKGVDSTLKIQPAKLEDSAVYLCASSKTSVYGYTFGSGTRLTVV.

The chain joins TRBV19 to TRBJ2-5, with D possibly called TRBD1 or TRBD2 (5 bases each). Germline loops: CDR1 LNHDA, CDR2 SQIVND (reference sequence). The CDR3 consists of 15 residues. Trimming pared 1 base from V and 5 bases from J, leaving 14 bases between. This chain's CDR3 is CASSIVVGESETQYF. The CDR3 DNA reads TGTGCCAGTAGTATAGTGGTGGGGGAGTCTGAGACCCAGTACTTC. Based on the CDR3 plus reference TRBV19 and TRBJ2-5, the full variable domain is DGGITQSPKYLFRKEGQNVTLSCEQNLNHDAMYWYRQDPGQGLRLIYYSQIVNDFQKGDIAEGYSVSREKKESFPLTVTSAQKNPTAFYLCASSIVVGESETQYFGPGTRLLVL.

The V call is TRBV5-3, the J call TRBJ1-4, with 7 bases identical to TRBD1. TRBV5-3 is flagged as an ORF with uncertain function. J lost 1 base, V lost 8 bases, and 11 bases had no gene match. This CDR3 region has 16 residues. The CDR3: CASSPRPGGTNEKLFF. The DNA for the CDR3 is TGTGCCAGCAGCCCAAGACCAGGGGGAACTAATGAAAAACTGTTTTTT.

The genes are TRBV12-3 or TRBV12-4 and TRBJ2-7; 7 nucleotides agree with TRBD2. CDR3 length: 14 residues. The ends lost 0 bases at V and 6 bases at J; junction bases unmatched: 5. The CDR3 sequence is CASSLARLASEQYF. CDR3 sequence (DNA): TGTGCCAGCAGTTTAGCGAGACTAGCTTCCGAGCAGTACTTC.

In this sample, this clonotype turned up a few times. The chain recombines TRBV7-8 with TRBJ2-3; 9 nucleotides match TRBD2. CDR3 length: 17 residues. Germline values: CDR1 SGHVS, CDR2 FQNEAQ. The V gene end was trimmed by 1 base and the J gene end by 1 base; junction bases not matched to a gene: 6. CDR3 bases: TGTGCCAGCAGCTTAGTGGCTAGCGGGGTCCGCACAGATACGCAGTATTTT. This encodes CASSLVASGVRTDTQYF.

V is TRBV7-2 and J is TRBJ2-7; D is possibly TRBD1 (6 bases). V was clipped by 1 base and J by 0 bases, with 16 bases between them. Germline V gene data show CDR1 as SGHTA and CDR2 as FQGNSA. CDR3 size: 17 residues. Here the CDR3 DNA reads TGTGCCAGCAGCTTAGGCTCTGACAGGCCTAGCTCCTACGAGCAGTACTTC. Protein sequence: CASSLGSDRPSSYEQYF.

This clonotype was recorded at least ten times. The CDR3 is CASNRFLTGDNEQFF. Here the CDR3 DNA reads TGTGCCAGCAATCGGTTCCTTACGGGAGACAATGAGCAGTTCTTC. The chain joins TRBV7-2 to TRBJ2-1; D might be TRBD2 (6 bases). The CDR3 covers 15 residues. The germline CDR1 and CDR2 sequences are SGHTA and FQGNSA. Between the trimmed V and J ends, which lost 7 bases and 5 bases, there was a span of 18 bases.

A few counts support this clonotype. The rearrangement uses TRBV5-1 and TRBJ1-4; D gene ambiguous. Germline V gene sequence: CDR1 SGHRS, CDR2 YFSETQ. V was pared by 2 bases and J by 5 bases, with 10 bases between. CDR3 length: 14 amino acids. The CDR3 here is CASSFGTENEKLFF. The DNA of the CDR3 is TGCGCCAGCAGCTTTGGTACAGAAAATGAAAAACTGTTTTTT.

This clonotype has just a few counts. The chain couples TRBV11-2 to TRBJ2-1; 7 bases are shared with TRBD2. Losses at the gene ends were 1 base for V and 9 bases for J; bases not matched to a gene: 3. CDR1 and CDR2 (germline): SGHAT, FQNNGV. The CDR3 spans 13 residues. For the CDR3, the DNA is TGTGCCAGCAGCTTAGTAGCTAGCGGTGAGCAGTTCTTC. Protein: CASSLVASGEQFF.

This rearrangement joins TRBV12-3 or TRBV12-4 to TRBJ2-5, with 9 nucleotides matching TRBD1. The trim removed 3 bases at V and 3 bases at J, leaving 2 bases unmatched. The CDR3 has 14 amino acids. The CDR3 region has the DNA TGTGCCAGCAGTTTTGGGACAGGGAAAGAGACCCAGTACTTC. Residues: CASSFGTGKETQYF.

The CDR3 region is CASSLERGQVNTEAFF. CDR3 DNA: TGTGCCAGCAGCTTAGAGAGGGGACAGGTGAACACTGAAGCTTTCTTT. The chain has TRBV7-9 and TRBJ1-1; 8 positions match TRBD1. Germline V gene sequence: CDR1 SEHNR, CDR2 FQNEAQ (reference sequence). The CDR3 covers 16 residues. V shed 1 base and J 0 bases; nucleotides not matched to a gene: 4.

This sequence joins TRBV27 and TRBJ1-6; 9 bases are shared with TRBD1. Per germline, CDR1 MNHEY and CDR2 SMNVEV (reference sequence). This CDR3 region has 16 residues. J lost 6 bases, V lost 1 base, and 4 bases had no gene match. As DNA, the CDR3 is TGTGCCAGCAGTTTATTTGTGGGACAGGGTAATTCACCCCTCCACTTT. Residues: CASSLFVGQGNSPLHF.

V usage is TRBV18 and J usage is TRBJ2-3, with 7 bases identical to TRBD2. From germline, CDR1 is KGHSH and CDR2 LQKENI. This CDR3 region has 17 residues. The V and J ends lost 3 bases and 1 base, in that order; junction bases with no gene match: 10. CDR3 loop: CASSPASGLSGTDTQYF. DNA of the CDR3: TGTGCCAGCTCACCCGCCTCGGGACTATCCGGCACAGATACGCAGTATTTT. The full variable domain, completed using reference TRBV18 and TRBJ2-3, is NAGVMQNPRHLVRRRGQEARLRCSPMKGHSHVYWYRQLPEEGLKFMVYLQKENIIDESGMPKERFSAEFPKEGPSILRIQQVVRGDSAAYFCASSPASGLSGTDTQYFGPGTRLTVL.

This clonotype showed up just a few times. This chain's CDR3 is CASQWTSGSYEQYF. The DNA of the CDR3 is TGTGCCAGCCAATGGACTAGCGGGAGCTACGAGCAGTACTTC. The chain joins TRBV27 to TRBJ2-7, with 13 nucleotides matching TRBD2. The V gene end was trimmed by 8 bases and the J gene end by 3 bases; junction bases not matched to a gene: 4. Per germline, CDR1 MNHEY and CDR2 SMNVEV (reference sequence). The CDR3 loop spans 14 amino acids.

V gene TRBV12-3 or TRBV12-4 combines with J gene TRBJ1-3; D is perhaps TRBD1 (5 bases). This CDR3 region has 16 residues. V was cut by 2 bases and J by 1 base, with 12 bases left in between. DNA for the CDR3: TGTGCCAGCAGTTTATACCCCGGGGGTTCTGGAAACACCATATATTTT. Translation gives CASSLYPGGSGNTIYF.

This clonotype was counted at least ten times. The chain uses TRBV7-2 and TRBJ2-3; D remains unclear. Trimming pared 1 base from V and 2 bases from J, leaving 10 bases between. CDR3 length: 15 amino acids. Germline lookup yields CDR1 SGHTA and CDR2 FQGNSA. The chain's CDR3 is CASSLEPATTDTQYF. In DNA, the CDR3 is TGTGCCAGCAGCTTAGAGCCGGCGACCACAGATACGCAGTATTTT.